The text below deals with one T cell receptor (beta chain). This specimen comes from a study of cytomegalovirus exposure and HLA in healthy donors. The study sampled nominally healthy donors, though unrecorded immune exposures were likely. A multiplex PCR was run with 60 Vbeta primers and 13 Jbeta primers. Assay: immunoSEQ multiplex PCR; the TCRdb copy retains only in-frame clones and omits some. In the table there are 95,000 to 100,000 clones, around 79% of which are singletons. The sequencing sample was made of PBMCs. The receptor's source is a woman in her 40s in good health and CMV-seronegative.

Here the CDR3 reads CASTNTLAWTEAFF. The CDR3 DNA reads TGTGCCAGCACCAACACCCTAGCGTGGACTGAAGCTTTCTTT. The rearrangement joins TRBV7-9 to TRBJ1-1; unclear D gene. CDR1 SEHNR and CDR2 FQNEAQ come from the germline V gene (reference sequence). The CDR3 covers 14 residues. Trimming removed 7 bases from V and 5 bases from J, with 17 bases in between.